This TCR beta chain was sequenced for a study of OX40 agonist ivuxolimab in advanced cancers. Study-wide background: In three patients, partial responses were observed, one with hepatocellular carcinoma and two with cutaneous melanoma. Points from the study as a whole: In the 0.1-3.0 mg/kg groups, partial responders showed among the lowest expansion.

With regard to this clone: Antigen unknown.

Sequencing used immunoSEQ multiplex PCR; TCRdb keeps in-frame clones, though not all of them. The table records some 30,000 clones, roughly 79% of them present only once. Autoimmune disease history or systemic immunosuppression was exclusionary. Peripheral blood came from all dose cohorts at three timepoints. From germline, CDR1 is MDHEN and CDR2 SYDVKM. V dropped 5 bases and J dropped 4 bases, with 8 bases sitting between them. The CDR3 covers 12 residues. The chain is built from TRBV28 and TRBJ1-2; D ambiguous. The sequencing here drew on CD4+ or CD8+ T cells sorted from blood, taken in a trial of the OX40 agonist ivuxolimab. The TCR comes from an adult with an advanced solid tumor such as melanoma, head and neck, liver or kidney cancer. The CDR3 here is CASSRRTYGYTF. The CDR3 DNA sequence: TGTGCCAGCAGTCGACGGACCTATGGCTACACCTTC.